This record looks at one T cell receptor beta chain sequence and its context. Germline V CDR1 and CDR2: WNHNN, SYGVQD (reference sequence). The CDR3 is made up of 14 amino acids. V was clipped by 2 bases and J by 2 bases, with 9 bases between them. Authors' processing steps: Researchers report that nucleated cell counts were estimated from reference gene primer amplification. Assay used: immunoSEQ multiplex PCR; TCRdb lists only in-frame clones, some missing. For V, J and clone size, that table is used; D and trimming come from the DNA. This table has some 110,000 clones, about nine tenths appearing once. This entry comes from a study of blood T cell repertoires in COVID-19. Looking at the study overall: Sample material is recorded as cDNA or gDNA derived from T cells, B-cell-depleted T cells, or PBMCs.

V gene TRBV10-1 combines with J gene TRBJ1-1, with D unclear. This TCR came from a human donor in a cohort sampled during active COVID-19. Specimen: peripheral blood. The CDR3 DNA is TGCGCCAGCAGTGAGGGCAGAAGAAACACTGAAGCTTTCTTT. Its protein product is CASSEGRRNTEAFF.